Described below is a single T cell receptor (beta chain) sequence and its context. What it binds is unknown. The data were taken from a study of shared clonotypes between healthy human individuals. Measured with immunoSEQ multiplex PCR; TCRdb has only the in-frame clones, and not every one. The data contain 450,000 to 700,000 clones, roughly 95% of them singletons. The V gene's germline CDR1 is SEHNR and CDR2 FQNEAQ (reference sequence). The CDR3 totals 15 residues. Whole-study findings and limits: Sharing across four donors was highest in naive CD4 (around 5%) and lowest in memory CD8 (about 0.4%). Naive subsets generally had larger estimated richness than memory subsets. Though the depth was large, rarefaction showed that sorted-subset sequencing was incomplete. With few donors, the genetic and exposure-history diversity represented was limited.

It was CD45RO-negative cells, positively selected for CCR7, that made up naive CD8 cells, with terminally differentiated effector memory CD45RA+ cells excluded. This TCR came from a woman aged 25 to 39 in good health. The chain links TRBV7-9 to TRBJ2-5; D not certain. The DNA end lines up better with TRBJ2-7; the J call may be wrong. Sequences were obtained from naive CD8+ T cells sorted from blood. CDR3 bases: TGTGCCAGCAGCTTCGTGGCGGAGCCAGGCGACGAGCAGTACTTC. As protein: CASSFVAEPGDEQYF.